A selection of T cell receptor beta chains follows, all from one sample in a study of blood T cell repertoires in COVID-19. Data came from immunoSEQ multiplex PCR; TCRdb stores just in-frame clones and leaves some out. The repertoire has 55,000 to 75,000 clones, about 80% of them found once; the top ten carry approximately 10%. The sample consisted of peripheral blood. The receptors stem from a man older than 75 with COVID-19, enrolled during active disease. Both conserved end residues are part of each CDR3. A D gene is named only where the DNA matches it firmly. For some rows the clone size is stated as once, few or many, or as a class when expanded; others skip it.

v_call	d_call	j_call	clone_size	cdr3_nt	cdr3_aa
TRBV10-1	TRBD2	TRBJ2-1	-	TGCGCCAGCAGTGAGACCGGGACTATAACCTACAATGAGCAGTTCTTC	CASSETGTITYNEQFF
TRBV19	-	TRBJ1-1	-	TGTGCCAGTAGTATGGGCGCCACTGAAGCTTTCTTT	CASSMGATEAFF
TRBV13	-	TRBJ2-1	-	TGTGCCAGCAGCCTAGTCCACAGCTACAATGAGCAGTTCTTC	CASSLVHSYNEQFF
TRBV6-6	TRBD1	TRBJ1-2	-	TGTGCCAGCAGTTCACAGACAGGGGATGGCTACACCTTC	CASSSQTGDGYTF
TRBV2	-	TRBJ1-2	-	TGTGCCAGCAGACCCCGGTCGGACTATGGCTACACCTTC	CASRPRSDYGYTF
TRBV6-1	-	TRBJ1-2	-	TGTGCCAGCAGTGACCCGCAGTATGGCTACACCTTC	CASSDPQYGYTF
TRBV5-8	-	TRBJ1-3	-	TGTGCCAGCAGCTTCCGCTCTGGAAACACCATATATTTT	CASSFRSGNTIYF
TRBV19	-	TRBJ1-5	-	TGTGCCAGTAGTACCCTGGGGGCTGGCAATCAGCCCCAGCATTTT	CASSTLGAGNQPQHF
TRBV7-8	-	TRBJ1-6	-	TGTGCCAGCAGCTTAATTGGGAGCTCCTATAATTCACCCCTCCACTTT	CASSLIGSSYNSPLHF
TRBV5-6	TRBD1	TRBJ2-3	-	TGTGCCAGCAGCGCCGGGACAGGGAGGAGGAGCACAGATACGCAGTATTTT	CASSAGTGRRSTDTQYF
TRBV6-5	-	TRBJ1-2	-	TGTGCCAGCAGTACTTTCGGGACATTCGCCGGGGGCTACACCTTC	CASSTFGTFAGGYTF
TRBV10-3	-	TRBJ1-3	-	TGTGCCATCACAGGGGACTATGGAAACACCATATATTTT	CAITGDYGNTIYF
TRBV2	TRBD1	TRBJ1-5	-	TGTGCCAGCAGGCCGGGACAGTCTAGCAATCAGCCCCAGCATTTT	CASRPGQSSNQPQHF
TRBV6-2/TRBV6-3	TRBD1	TRBJ2-5	once	TGTGCCAGCAGTCCGATCCCGACAGGGCTGGGGGAGACCCAGTACTTC	CASSPIPTGLGETQYF
TRBV5-1	-	TRBJ1-5	-	TGCGCCAGCAGCTTGGCAGGGTTCAATCAGCCCCAGCATTTT	CASSLAGFNQPQHF
TRBV6-4	TRBD1	TRBJ1-5	-	TGTGCCAGCAGTGGGTCCGGCCGGGACAGGGTTTGTCAGCCCCAGCATTTT	CASSGSGRDRVCQPQHF
TRBV5-1	TRBD1	TRBJ2-5	-	TGCGCCAGCAGCGAGGGGACAGCACAAGAGACCCAGTACTTC	CASSEGTAQETQYF
TRBV5-1	-	TRBJ1-3	-	TGCGCCAGCAGCTTGACAGGGAACCCCTCTGGAAACACCATATATTTT	CASSLTGNPSGNTIYF
TRBV7-9	TRBD1	TRBJ1-6	-	TGTGCCAGCAGCCCCGGGACAGGCTATTCACCCCTCCACTTT	CASSPGTGYSPLHF
TRBV5-4	TRBD2	TRBJ2-3	few	TGTGCCAGCAGCACCCCGGGACTAGAGGCAGATACGCAGTATTTT	CASSTPGLEADTQYF
TRBV3-1/TRBV3-2	-	TRBJ1-6	few	TGTGCCAGCAGCCAAGAGCCGGGAGGTGATTCACCCCTCCACTTT	CASSQEPGGDSPLHF
TRBV28	-	TRBJ2-7	-	TGTGCCAGCAGCACCTACGAGCAGTACTTC	CASSTYEQYF
TRBV9	TRBD2	TRBJ2-4	-	TGTGCCAGCAGCGCCCGGGAGGGGGGGCATCTAGCCAAAAACATTCAGTACTTC	CASSAREGGHLAKNIQYF
TRBV18	TRBD1	TRBJ1-4	once	TGTGCCAGCTCCCCGGACAGGGATAATGAAAAACTGTTTTTT	CASSPDRDNEKLFF
TRBV12-5	-	TRBJ2-2	-	TGTGCTAGTGGTTTGCCAGGCGGGGAGCTGTTTTTT	CASGLPGGELFF
TRBV19	TRBD1	TRBJ2-5	once	TGTGCCAGTAGTACGACCGGGACAGGCCAAGAGACCCAGTACTTC	CASSTTGTGQETQYF
TRBV5-4	TRBD2	TRBJ2-1	few	TGTGCCAGCAGCTTGGGGGGACTAGTAGTGTCCCTTTACAATGAGCAGTTCTTC	CASSLGGLVVSLYNEQFF
TRBV6-5	-	TRBJ1-6	-	TGTGCCAGCCGCGGGGGGCGGAATAATTCACCCCTCCACTTT	CASRGGRNNSPLHF
TRBV10-3	-	TRBJ2-5	-	TGTGCCATCAGTGAGTCTAGCGGCCAAGAGACCCAGTACTTC	CAISESSGQETQYF
TRBV7-9	TRBD1	TRBJ1-1	-	TGTGCCAGCAGCCCTGGACAGGGGGCGCGGGGAGCTTTCTTT	CASSPGQGARGAFF
TRBV5-1	-	TRBJ1-1	-	TGCGCCAGCAGCTTGGGACAGCGCACTGAAGCTTTCTTT	CASSLGQRTEAFF
TRBV6-5	TRBD2	TRBJ2-1	-	TGTGCCAGCAGTTACCCTTCGGCGGGAGGGCCAGGGGAGCAGTTCTTC	CASSYPSAGGPGEQFF
TRBV7-2	-	TRBJ1-1	once	TGTGCCAGCAGCCCTCCGCGGGCGAACACTGAAGCTTTCTTT	CASSPPRANTEAFF
TRBV7-2	-	TRBJ2-5	-	TGTGCCAGCAGCTCGCCCCAGGGGTTAGGAGAGACCCAGTACTTC	CASSSPQGLGETQYF
TRBV6-2/TRBV6-3	TRBD2	TRBJ2-1	-	TGTGCCAGCAGTCCCCCCCCTGGGAGCGGGAGGGGGGATGAGCAGTTCTTC	CASSPPPGSGRGDEQFF
TRBV15	-	TRBJ1-4	-	TGTGCCACCAGCAGAGGACACCTTGAAAAACTGTTTTTT	CATSRGHLEKLFF
TRBV24-1	-	TRBJ2-3	-	TGTGCCACCAGTGATTTAAAAGGGGAAAGAACAGATACGCAGTATTTT	CATSDLKGERTDTQYF
TRBV7-2	-	TRBJ1-2	-	TGTGCCAGCAGTTTTGACAGGCAAGGCTATGGCTACACCTTC	CASSFDRQGYGYTF
TRBV5-1	-	TRBJ1-2	-	TGCGCCAGCAGCCTCCGAGGCAGGGACTATGGCTACACCTTC	CASSLRGRDYGYTF
TRBV7-2	-	TRBJ1-1	-	TGTGCCAGCAGCCCATACAGAACCGGCACTGAAGCTTTCTTT	CASSPYRTGTEAFF
TRBV7-9	TRBD1	TRBJ1-3	-	TGTGCCAGCAGCCCACAGACAGGGGCGTCTGGAAACACCATATATTTT	CASSPQTGASGNTIYF